This T cell receptor beta chain was captured by sequencing in a study of CD8 T cells in Susac syndrome. CD8+ and CD4+ blood T cells underwent TCR beta sequencing. Per the germline V gene, CDR1 is SNHLY and CDR2 is FYNNEI. Trimming pared 1 base from V and 7 bases from J, leaving 10 bases between. CDR3 length: 13 amino acids. An amount of RNA that ranged from roughly 0.5 to 1 ug was reverse transcribed with random hexamers. Amplification of TCR beta CDR3 used immunoSEQ multiplex PCR across 54 Vbeta and 13 Jbeta. In TCRdb, the immunoSEQ multiplex PCR reads were re-called with MiXCR into one record per CDR3 protein. The table records some 190,000 distinct CDR3 sequences, about 95% of them present only once.

The sequenced material came from CD4+ T cells from PBMCs. This clonotype originated in a human donor in good health. V and J are TRBV2 and TRBJ1-2; D is ambiguous. The CDR3 nucleotides are TGTGCCAGCAGTGAAGGGACTTCGCGTGGCTACACCTTC. Translation gives CASSEGTSRGYTF.